This TCR beta chain emerged from a study of blood T cell repertoires in COVID-19. This clone has a single count. In the authors' methods: Amplification with reference gene primers provided the estimates of nucleated cell counts. The data were produced by immunoSEQ multiplex PCR, yet TCRdb's version contains in-frame clones alone and is incomplete. D and trimming were read from the DNA, whereas the V and J calls and clone size are those reported in that table. The sample carries roughly 160,000 clones, 88% recorded once. Per germline, CDR1 SGHNT and CDR2 YENEEA. There are 13 residues in the CDR3. Trimming removed 2 bases from V and 4 bases from J, with 8 bases in between.

Specimen: peripheral blood. This chain joins TRBV11-3 and TRBJ1-1; D is perhaps TRBD1 (5 bases). The sequence was collected from a man aged 60 to 69 with acute or convalescent COVID-19. CDR3 loop: CASSLRGGTEAFF. CDR3 in DNA: TGTGCCAGCAGCTTACGGGGGGGCACTGAAGCTTTCTTT.